One and the same sample provided the 12 T cell receptor beta chains below, sequenced in a study of long-term antiretroviral therapy in people with HIV. At the survey level, the v3.0 immunoSEQ assay was run. TCRdb's copy holds only in-frame clones and misses some; the assay was immunoSEQ multiplex PCR. In the table there are just under 20,000 clones, 87% of which are singletons. This sample comprised unsorted PBMCs, obtained 2.1 years after starting antiretroviral therapy. These receptors all stem from a man aged 18 to 30 with HIV.

CDR3 in DNA: TGTGCCAGCAGCCCCGACAACACCTACGAGCAGTACTTC. It yields the protein CASSPDNTYEQYF. The rearrangement joins TRBV7-6 to TRBJ2-7; D is ambiguous. CDR3 length: 13 amino acids. V lost 5 bases, J lost 2 bases, and 10 bases lay in between. The germline V gene encodes CDR1 SGHVS and CDR2 FNYEAQ.

The chain combines TRBV11-3 with TRBJ1-1; D remains unclear. CDR3 length: 13 residues. The V and J ends lost 2 bases and 4 bases respectively, with 8 bases between them. In germline, CDR1 is SGHNT, CDR2 YENEEA. The CDR3 bases are TGTGCCAGCAGCTTATCCTTGGTCACTGAAGCTTTCTTT. It specifies CASSLSLVTEAFF. Based on the CDR3 plus reference TRBV11-3 and TRBJ1-1, the full variable domain is EAGVVQSPRYKIIEKKQPVAFWCNPISGHNTLYWYLQNLGQGPELLIRYENEEAVDDSQLPKDRFSAERLKGVDSTLKIQPAELGDSAVYLCASSLSLVTEAFFGQGTRLTVV.

V gene TRBV27 combines with J gene TRBJ1-4, with unresolved D. Germline CDR1 is MNHEY and CDR2 is SMNVEV (reference sequence). The CDR3 consists of 15 residues. Trimming cost V 2 bases and J 3 bases, with 10 bases left between them. CDR3 region: CASSLAPRPNEKLFF. In DNA, the CDR3 is TGTGCCAGCAGTTTAGCCCCCCGCCCTAATGAAAAACTGTTTTTT.

This chain connects TRBV15 to TRBJ2-7; TRBD2 agrees at 12 bases. The CDR3 covers 17 residues. The junction had 11 bases not matched to a gene; V was cut back by 1 base and J by 7 bases. Germline-derived CDR1 and CDR2 are LNHNV and YYDKDF (reference sequence). CDR3 region: CATSRGELAGGSGEQYF. CDR3 DNA sequence: TGTGCCACCAGCAGAGGGGAACTAGCGGGGGGTTCTGGGGAGCAGTACTTC.

V and J are TRBV6-5 and TRBJ2-7; tentatively, D is TRBD2 (5 bases). There are 15 residues in the CDR3. CDR1 and CDR2 from the germline V gene are MNHEY and SVGAGI. V dropped 0 bases and J dropped 2 bases, with 11 bases sitting between them. The DNA of the CDR3 is TGTGCCAGCAGTTACTCGGACGGGAAGGCCTACGAGCAGTACTTC. Encoded protein: CASSYSDGKAYEQYF.

The rearrangement uses TRBV29-1 and TRBJ2-7; D may be TRBD1 or TRBD2 (5 bases each). The CDR3 runs to 13 residues. Looked up from germline, CDR1 is SQVTM and CDR2 is ANQGSEA. V lost 6 bases and J lost 1, with 13 bases in between. The CDR3 reads CSVGPSGSYEQYF. CDR3 nucleotide sequence: TGCAGCGTGGGACCATCGGGGTCCTACGAGCAGTACTTC.

The chain couples TRBV6-5 to TRBJ1-1; TRBD1 matches at 7 bases. There are 13 residues in the CDR3. Germline CDR1 and CDR2: MNHEY and SVGAGI. After removal of 6 bases from V and 4 bases from J, the junction contained 5 bases not matched to a gene. The CDR3 spells CASSIQGTTEAFF. CDR3 nucleotides: TGTGCCAGCAGCATACAGGGGACCACTGAAGCTTTCTTT.

V usage is TRBV29-1 and J usage is TRBJ1-2; D remains ambiguous. V was trimmed by 7 bases and J by 7 bases, leaving 13 bases between them. CDR1 and CDR2 (germline): SQVTM, ANQGSEA. This CDR3 has 11 amino acids. The chain's CDR3 is CSAYSTFGYTF. For the CDR3, the DNA is TGCAGCGCCTACAGTACCTTTGGCTACACCTTC.

This chain connects TRBV28 to TRBJ1-5, with no clear D. CDR1 is MDHEN and CDR2 is SYDVKM in the germline V gene. V was clipped by 5 bases and J by 7 bases, with 12 bases between them. This CDR3 has 13 amino acids. CDR3 DNA: TGTGCCAGCAGTAGGCCAAAAGAGCAGCCCCAGCATTTT. Residues: CASSRPKEQPQHF.

The chain employs TRBV5-1 and TRBJ2-7; no clear D gene. Germline loops: CDR1 SGHRS, CDR2 YFSETQ. V lost 6 bases and J lost 2, with 21 bases in between. The CDR3 is 16 amino acids. The CDR3 DNA reads as TGCGCCAGCAAATTACCCGCTCCCGGATGGGCCTACGAGCAGTACTTC. Amino acid sequence: CASKLPAPGWAYEQYF.

The chain carries TRBV2 and TRBJ1-5; D is unclear. Between the trimmed V and J ends, which lost 1 base and 5 bases, there was a span of 9 bases. This CDR3 contains 14 residues. From germline, CDR1 is SNHLY and CDR2 FYNNEI. CDR3 DNA sequence: TGTGCCAGCAGTGAAGTGGGAGGGTATCAGCCCCAGCATTTT. This codes for CASSEVGGYQPQHF.

This clone was detected only once. This rearrangement joins TRBV23-1 to TRBJ1-5, with TRBD1 matching 10 bases. TRBV23-1 is marked as an open reading frame, function uncertain. The trim removed 8 bases at V and 1 base at J, leaving 17 bases unmatched. The CDR3 covers 19 residues. The CDR3 bases are TGCGCCAGCGCATCGGGACAGGGGCCCACCTTGTGGAGCAATCAGCCCCAGCATTTT. It encodes CASASGQGPTLWSNQPQHF.